Sequencing of this TCR beta chain was carried out in a study of vaccination effects on CD4 cells after COVID-19. The wider study: Both of the two convalescent patients gave a sample, one 16 days and one a week before vaccination. Notes on the study in general: Early timepoints after infection were absent, and convalescent patients were few in the study.

This clone was observed a handful of times. What it binds is unknown. V gave up 6 bases and J gave up 6 bases; unmatched junction bases: 11. The CDR3 extends over 16 amino acids. CDR1 and CDR2 (germline): MDHEN, SYDVKM. Sequencing was performed with immunoSEQ multiplex PCR; in TCRdb, only in-frame clones are kept and a portion is missing. The profile shows 40,000 or so clones, roughly two thirds of them singletons. Ahead of sequencing, the ViraFEST assay grew antigen-specific CD4+ T cells using viral peptide pools. Culture lasted around eleven days before CD4+ T cell isolation. According to PCR results, the person was infected with SARS-CoV-2 between March and December 2020. For each well, about 1.8 million PBMC were cultured with roughly 9.2 IU/ml IL-2 and around 9.6 ug/ml peptides. Half of the medium was exchanged for IL-2 medium on both days 3 and 7.

The sample was CD4+ T cells from PBMCs cultured with a peptide pool, taken before COVID-19 vaccination. This chain links TRBV28 with TRBJ1-4; 9 nucleotides line up with TRBD1. The TCR sequence derives from a human donor who had a prior SARS-CoV-2 infection. The CDR3 DNA follows: TGTGCCAGCAGATCTATTCCGGGACAGGGTTATGAAAAACTGTTTTTT. Protein: CASRSIPGQGYEKLFF.